The rows below give T cell receptor beta chains drawn from one sample of a study of post-analysis software for immune sequencing data. One entry per CDR3 protein results from TCRdb running MiXCR on the PCR reads. The sample records hundreds of thousands of distinct CDR3 sequences, roughly 47% being singletons. The source material was blood. The origin of the receptors is a girl between 10 and 17 years old with multiple sclerosis. The CDR3 runs from the conserved cysteine through the conserved F or W. Fields, in order: clone size, CDR3 length, V gene, D gene, J gene, CDR3 protein, CDR3 DNA. D genes are given only for firm matches. The listing skips clone size in some rows; elsewhere it reads once, few, many or a size class.

.	14	TRBV30	TRBD1	TRBJ1-5	CAWSVTGDNQPQHF	TGTGCCTGGAGTGTAACAGGGGACAATCAGCCCCAGCATTTT
few	14	TRBV27	.	TRBJ2-5	CASSPGLIQETQYF	TGTGCCAGCTCCCCAGGGCTGATCCAAGAGACCCAGTACTTC
once	13	TRBV9	.	TRBJ1-2	CASSRLAGHYYTF	TGTGCCAGCAGCAGACTAGCCGGACACTACTACACCTTC
.	11	TRBV12-3/TRBV12-4	TRBD2	TRBJ2-1	CASSREGEQFF	TGTGCCAGCAGTCGGGAGGGTGAGCAGTTCTTC
.	13	TRBV6-5	.	TRBJ1-1	CASSYGRATEAFF	TGTGCCAGCAGTTACGGGAGGGCAACTGAAGCTTTCTTT
many	11	TRBV7-2	.	TRBJ2-5	CASSPLRTQYF	TGTGCCAGCAGCCCCCTAAGGACCCAGTACTTC
.	14	TRBV7-6	.	TRBJ2-7	CASSLYRAPHEQYF	TGTGCCAGCAGCTTATACCGGGCCCCTCACGAGCAGTACTTC
few	15	TRBV5-5	TRBD2	TRBJ2-7	CASSLEAGGAYEQYF	TGTGCCAGCAGCTTGGAGGCGGGGGGCGCCTACGAGCAGTACTTC
few	14	TRBV9	.	TRBJ2-2	CASSVVGAPGELFF	TGTGCCAGCAGCGTAGTGGGCGCGCCCGGGGAGCTGTTTTTT
.	16	TRBV4-1	TRBD2	TRBJ2-7	CASSQGGLASSYEQYF	TGCGCCAGCAGCCAAGGGGGACTAGCGAGTTCCTACGAGCAGTACTTC
.	12	TRBV5-1	.	TRBJ2-7	CASSLDRSEQYF	TGCGCCAGCAGCTTGGATCGGAGCGAGCAGTACTTC
.	16	TRBV4-3	TRBD2	TRBJ2-6	CASSQDSGAGANVLTF	TGCGCCAGCAGCCAAGATAGCGGGGCTGGGGCCAACGTCCTGACTTTC
.	16	TRBV27	TRBD2	TRBJ2-1	CASKLGSGGGYNEQFF	TGTGCCAGTAAACTGGGGAGCGGGGGAGGCTACAATGAGCAGTTCTTC
.	13	TRBV3-1	.	TRBJ2-3	CASSQAGEDTQYF	TGTGCCAGCAGCCAGGCCGGAGAAGATACGCAGTATTTT
once	15	TRBV29-1	.	TRBJ1-1	CSVEDQFGGATEAFF	TGCAGCGTTGAAGATCAATTTGGGGGAGCCACTGAAGCTTTCTTT
few	18	TRBV10-3	TRBD2	TRBJ2-1	CAISESQGLAGLYNEQFF	TGTGCCATCAGTGAGTCTCAGGGACTAGCGGGCCTCTACAATGAGCAGTTCTTC
.	15	TRBV20-1	.	TRBJ2-3	CSAREYTDDTDTQYF	TGCAGTGCTAGAGAATATACGGATGACACAGATACGCAGTATTTT
.	15	TRBV20-1	TRBD2	TRBJ2-1	CSARDRLAGYNEQFF	TGCAGTGCTAGAGATAGGCTAGCGGGGTACAATGAGCAGTTCTTC
few	15	TRBV12-3/TRBV12-4	.	TRBJ2-1	CTSSLKAISSGEQFF	TGTACCAGCAGTTTAAAGGCTATTAGTAGCGGTGAGCAGTTCTTC
.	13	TRBV12-3/TRBV12-4	.	TRBJ1-5	CASILGAGQPQHF	TGTGCCAGCATCTTGGGGGCAGGCCAGCCCCAGCATTTT
few	11	TRBV29-1	.	TRBJ2-7	CSVPGPYEQYF	TGCAGCGTTCCCGGACCCTACGAGCAGTACTTC
.	13	TRBV27	.	TRBJ2-5	CASGLGGGKTQYF	TGTGCCAGCGGGTTGGGGGGCGGGAAGACCCAGTACTTC
.	18	TRBV20-1	TRBD2	TRBJ2-7	CSASGLLMTSGVTYEQYF	TGCAGTGCTAGCGGGTTACTGATGACTAGCGGGGTTACCTACGAGCAGTACTTC
.	15	TRBV5-1	TRBD1	TRBJ2-7	CASSTSTGVGYEQYF	TGCGCCAGCAGCACCTCGACAGGGGTGGGCTACGAGCAGTACTTC
.	15	TRBV27	TRBD1	TRBJ2-7	CASSLPGTGQYEQYF	TGTGCCAGCAGTCTCCCCGGGACAGGGCAGTACGAGCAGTACTTC
.	15	TRBV12-3/TRBV12-4	.	TRBJ2-1	CASTPRGDSYNEQFF	TGTGCCAGCACCCCTCGGGGTGACTCCTACAATGAGCAGTTCTTC
.	15	TRBV10-3	TRBD1	TRBJ1-1	CAISAQDRDYTEAFF	TGTGCCATCAGTGCCCAAGACAGGGACTACACTGAAGCTTTCTTT
.	14	TRBV29-1	.	TRBJ1-2	CSAEGLGPNYGYTF	TGCAGCGCCGAAGGGCTGGGGCCCAACTATGGCTACACCTTC
.	14	TRBV25-1	TRBD2	TRBJ2-5	CASSRGLEGETQYF	TGTGCCAGCAGTAGGGGACTAGAGGGGGAGACCCAGTACTTC
.	15	TRBV20-1	.	TRBJ2-3	CSAKQDAASTDTQYF	TGCAGTGCGAAACAGGACGCTGCTAGCACAGATACGCAGTATTTT
once	17	TRBV12-3/TRBV12-4	.	TRBJ2-1	CASSILGGAGIHNEQFF	TGTGCCAGCAGTATCCTGGGGGGGGCGGGAATACACAATGAGCAGTTCTTC
.	15	TRBV12-3/TRBV12-4	TRBD1	TRBJ1-5	CASSIGTAYNQPQHF	TGTGCCAGCAGCATCGGGACAGCCTACAATCAGCCCCAGCATTTT
once	20	TRBV7-9	.	TRBJ1-2	CASSFSGTRSTSSPGRGYTF	TGTGCCAGCAGCTTTTCCGGAACGCGGTCCACCTCATCCCCAGGGCGGGGCTACACCTTC
.	12	TRBV20-1	.	TRBJ1-1	CSVERGGVRAFF	TGCAGTGTAGAGCGGGGCGGGGTTCGAGCTTTCTTT
.	16	TRBV9	.	TRBJ2-2	CASSVQPGVDTGELFF	TGTGCCAGCAGCGTTCAGCCAGGGGTCGACACCGGGGAGCTGTTTTTT
few	13	TRBV12-3/TRBV12-4	.	TRBJ2-7	CASSSRRFYEQYF	TGTGCCAGCAGTTCCCGCAGGTTCTACGAGCAGTACTTC
.	13	TRBV3-1	.	TRBJ2-3	CASSRDFTDTQYF	TGTGCCAGCAGCCGGGACTTCACAGATACGCAGTATTTT
few	13	TRBV12-3/TRBV12-4	TRBD1	TRBJ1-2	CASSSGTGGGYTF	TGTGCCAGCAGTTCGGGGACAGGGGGTGGCTACACCTTC
.	16	TRBV7-2	.	TRBJ2-6	CASTLGVGSGANVLTF	TGTGCCAGCACCCTAGGAGTGGGCTCTGGGGCCAACGTCCTGACTTTC
.	14	TRBV29-1	.	TRBJ2-3	CSVGTSPRTDTQYF	TGCAGCGTGGGAACTAGCCCCCGCACAGATACGCAGTATTTT
medium-sized	14	TRBV5-1	.	TRBJ2-7	CASSLGGVSYEQYF	TGTGCCAGCAGCTTAGGGGGGGTCTCCTACGAGCAGTACTTC
few	13	TRBV27	.	TRBJ1-2	CASSFEGFYGYTF	TGTGCCAGCAGTTTTGAGGGATTCTATGGCTACACCTTC
.	15	TRBV7-8	TRBD2	TRBJ2-3	CASSLILAGADTQYF	TGTGCCAGCAGCCTAATTCTAGCGGGAGCAGATACGCAGTATTTT
few	13	TRBV5-1	.	TRBJ2-7	CASSGGRAYEQYF	TGCGCCAGCAGCGGGGGCAGGGCATACGAGCAGTACTTC
few	14	TRBV9	TRBD2	TRBJ2-5	CASSVTSGQETQYF	TGTGCCAGCAGCGTAACTAGCGGACAAGAGACCCAGTACTTC
.	15	TRBV7-2	.	TRBJ2-7	CASSYQGHTNYERYF	TGTGCCAGCAGTTACCAGGGACACACTAACTACGAGCGGTACTTC
.	15	TRBV4-1	TRBD2	TRBJ2-1	CASSQDSGGSGEQFF	TGCGCCAGCAGCCAAGACAGCGGGGGGTCCGGTGAGCAGTTCTTC
.	11	TRBV20-1	.	TRBJ1-1	CSARISTEAFF	TGCAGTGCTAGGATTAGCACTGAAGCTTTCTTT
.	12	TRBV7-9	.	TRBJ2-7	CASSSEKDEQYF	TGTGCCAGCAGCAGCGAAAAAGACGAGCAGTACTTC
.	15	TRBV5-4	TRBD1	TRBJ1-5	CASSLDRAAHQPQHF	TGTGCCAGCAGCCTGGACAGGGCTGCCCATCAGCCCCAGCATTTT
.	13	TRBV30	.	TRBJ1-2	CAWSVTRAYGYTF	TGTGCCTGGAGTGTAACCAGGGCCTATGGCTACACCTTC
few	18	TRBV24-1	TRBD2	TRBJ2-3	CATSETSGRPLPTDTQYF	TGTGCCACCAGTGAAACTAGCGGGAGGCCCCTACCAACAGATACGCAGTATTTT
once	14	TRBV7-3	.	TRBJ2-7	CASSLVYSTAEQYF	TGTGCCAGCAGCTTAGTCTACAGTACGGCAGAGCAGTACTTC
.	15	TRBV6-6	.	TRBJ1-4	CASSPDMGPNEKLFF	TGTGCCAGCAGTCCGGATATGGGACCTAATGAAAAACTGTTTTTT